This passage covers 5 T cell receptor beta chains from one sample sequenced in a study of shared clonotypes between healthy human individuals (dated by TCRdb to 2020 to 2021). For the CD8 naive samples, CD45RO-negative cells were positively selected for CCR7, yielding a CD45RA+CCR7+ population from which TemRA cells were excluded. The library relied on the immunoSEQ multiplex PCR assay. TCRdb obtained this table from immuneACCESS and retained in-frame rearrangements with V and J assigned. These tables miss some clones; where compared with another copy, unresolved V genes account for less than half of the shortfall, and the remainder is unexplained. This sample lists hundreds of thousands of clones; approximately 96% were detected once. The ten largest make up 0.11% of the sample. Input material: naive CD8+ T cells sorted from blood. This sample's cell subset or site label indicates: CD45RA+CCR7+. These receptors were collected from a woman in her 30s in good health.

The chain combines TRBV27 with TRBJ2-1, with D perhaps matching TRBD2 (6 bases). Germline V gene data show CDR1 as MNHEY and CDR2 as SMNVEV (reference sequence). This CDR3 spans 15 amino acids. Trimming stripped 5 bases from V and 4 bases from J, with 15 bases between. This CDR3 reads CASSPSGTPYNEQFF. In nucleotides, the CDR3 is TGTGCCAGCAGTCCCTCCGGGACTCCTTACAATGAGCAGTTCTTC.

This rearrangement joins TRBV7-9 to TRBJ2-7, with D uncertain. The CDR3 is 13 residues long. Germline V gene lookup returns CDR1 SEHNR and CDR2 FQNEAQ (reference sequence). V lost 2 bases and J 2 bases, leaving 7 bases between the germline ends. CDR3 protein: CASSLSETYEQYF. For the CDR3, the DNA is TGTGCCAGCAGCTTATCGGAGACCTACGAGCAGTACTTC.

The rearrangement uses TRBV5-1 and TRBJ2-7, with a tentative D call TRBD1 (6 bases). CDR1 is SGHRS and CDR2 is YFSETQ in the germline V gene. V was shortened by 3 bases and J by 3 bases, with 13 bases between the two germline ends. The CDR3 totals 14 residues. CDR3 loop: CASSWDKRYYEQYF. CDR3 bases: TGCGCCAGCAGCTGGGACAAACGCTACTACGAGCAGTACTTC. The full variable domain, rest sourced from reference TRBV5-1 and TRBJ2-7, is KAGVTQTPRYLIKTRGQQVTLSCSPISGHRSVSWYQQTPGQGLQFLFEYFSETQRNKGNFPGRFSGRQFSNSRSEMNVSTLELGDSALYLCASSWDKRYYEQYFGPGTRLTVT.

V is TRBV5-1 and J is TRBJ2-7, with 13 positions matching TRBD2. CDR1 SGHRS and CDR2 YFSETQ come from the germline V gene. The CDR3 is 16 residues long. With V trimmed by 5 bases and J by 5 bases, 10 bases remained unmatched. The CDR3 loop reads CASRSRTSGRADEQYF. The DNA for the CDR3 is TGCGCCAGCAGGTCGCGAACTAGCGGGAGGGCCGACGAGCAGTACTTC.

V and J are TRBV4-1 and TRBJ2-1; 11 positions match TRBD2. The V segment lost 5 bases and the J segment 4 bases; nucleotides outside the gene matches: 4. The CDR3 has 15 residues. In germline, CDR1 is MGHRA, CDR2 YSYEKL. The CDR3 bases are TGCGCCAGCAGCAGACTAGCGGGACTTTACAATGAGCAGTTCTTC. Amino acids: CASSRLAGLYNEQFF.